The 16 T cell receptor beta chains presented below share a single source sample, sequenced in a study of human T cells and chemical hapten exposure (dated by TCRdb to about 2021). Per the publication, the time point label means: pre-sensitization, week 0. The treatment or condition label on this specimen signifies: therapeutic diphenylcyclopropenone sensitization with weekly scalp DPC. The method behind the library was RACE. The instrument was a NextSeq 500. Using fastp trimming at Q25 and MiXCR clonotype assembly, TCRdb reanalyzed the public sequencing data and kept in-frame beta chains. Rows with a matching CDR3 protein are joined into one entry that keeps the most common DNA and genes. The sample table contains about 70,000 distinct CDR3 sequences; only one count was recorded for 9.5% to 13% of them. The ten largest clonotypes hold about 5% of the sample. The sequences come from whole blood, collected in connection with sensitization to the hapten diphenylcyclopropenone (DPC). All receptors derive from a woman between 45 and 65 years old with alopecia areata. Some clones in this sample may be carry-over from other donors' samples.

The chain uses TRBV20-1 and TRBJ2-1; 8 nucleotides match TRBD1. Looked up from germline, CDR1 is DFQATT and CDR2 is SNEGSKA (reference sequence). Trimming at V came to 2 bases and at J to 7 bases, leaving 10 bases not matched to a gene. The CDR3 has 15 amino acids. The DNA of the CDR3 is TGCAGTGCTAGAACCCTGACAGGGGCAGGGAATGAGCAGTTCTTC. This gives the protein CSARTLTGAGNEQFF.

This clonotype came up a few times. The gene calls are TRBV29-1 and TRBJ2-1, with D possibly TRBD2 on 6 matching bases. The CDR3 runs to 15 residues. V was shortened by 5 bases and J by 7 bases, with 21 bases between the two germline ends. Germline CDR1 and CDR2: SQVTM and ANQGSEA. The CDR3 is CSVLGTGTYSNEQFF. The CDR3 nucleotides read TGCAGCGTTCTTGGAACGGGGACTTACTCGAATGAGCAGTTCTTC.

The table lists this clonotype with many counts. The rearrangement links TRBV4-3 to TRBJ1-5, with D tentatively TRBD1 (5 bases). Deletions cut 0 bases from V and 6 bases from J, with 15 bases between. Germline V gene data show CDR1 as LGHNA and CDR2 as YSLEER. The CDR3 spans 16 residues. The CDR3 DNA reads as TGCGCCAGCAGCCAAGATTCCCAGGGCGGCGGTCAGCCCCAGCATTTT. This translates into CASSQDSQGGGQPQHF.

This clonotype was picked up a small number of times. V and J are TRBV20-1 and TRBJ2-7; D is uncertain. This CDR3 has 15 amino acids. Deletions cut 6 bases from V and 0 bases from J, with 18 bases between. Germline-derived CDR1 and CDR2 are DFQATT and SNEGSKA (reference sequence). The CDR3 DNA follows: TGCAGTGCGCGCTATACTGAAGTCGTCTCCTACGAGCAGTACTTC. Translated, it gives CSARYTEVVSYEQYF.

This clonotype was counted ten times or more. The chain couples TRBV28 to TRBJ1-1, with 9 bases aligning to TRBD1. The V gene's germline CDR1 is MDHEN and CDR2 SYDVKM. V dropped 6 bases and J dropped 2; count of bases not matched to a gene: 10. CDR3 length: 16 residues. CDR3 in amino acids: CASRGASTGGNTEAFF. As DNA, the CDR3 is TGTGCCAGCAGGGGGGCCAGCACAGGGGGCAACACTGAAGCTTTCTTT.

The V gene is TRBV28, the J gene TRBJ2-7; the D call may be TRBD1 or TRBD2 (5 bases each). The germline gives CDR1 MDHEN, CDR2 SYDVKM. This CDR3 has 14 amino acids. Trimming shortened V by 6 bases and J by 3 bases, and 15 bases separated the two germline ends. The CDR3 spells CASSLTGPLYEQYF. The CDR3 nucleotides read TGTGCCAGCAGCTTAACGGGGCCTCTCTACGAGCAGTACTTC.

This chain links TRBV7-9 with TRBJ1-3; D might be TRBD1 (5 bases). This CDR3 has 14 residues. Trimming left V 3 bases short and J 4 bases short, with 10 bases between. Germline values: CDR1 SEHNR, CDR2 FQNEAQ (reference sequence). The DNA for the CDR3 is TGTGCCAGCAGCTTTCAGGGTGGCGGAAACACCATATATTTT. Translated, it gives CASSFQGGGNTIYF.

This rearrangement joins TRBV7-2 to TRBJ2-1; D uncertain. Germline loops: CDR1 SGHTA, CDR2 FQGNSA. The CDR3 runs 16 residues. V dropped 0 bases and J dropped 4 bases, with 13 bases sitting between them. CDR3 protein: CASSLAPEIAYNEQFF. CDR3 sequence (DNA): TGTGCCAGCAGCTTAGCCCCCGAGATCGCGTACAATGAGCAGTTCTTC.

This clonotype occurred a few times. One junction end disagrees with the germline gene, perhaps due to a read error. The J gene is TRBJ1-5, the V gene TRBV7-7; D not resolved. Per the germline V gene, CDR1 is SSHAT and CDR2 is FNYEAQ (reference sequence). The CDR3 is 13 amino acids. The CDR3 spells CASSRFKDQPQHF. The CDR3 bases are TGTGCTAGCAGCCGATTCAAAGATCAGCCCCAGCATTTT.

This clonotype has a count of ten or more. The chain uses TRBV10-3 and TRBJ2-7, with D tentatively TRBD1 (5 bases). Trimming pared 3 bases from V and 5 bases from J, leaving 14 bases between. Germline V CDR1 and CDR2: ENHRY, SYGVKD. The CDR3 totals 14 residues. The CDR3 loop reads CAISDPGRENEQYF. In nucleotides, the CDR3 is TGTGCCATCAGTGACCCGGGCAGGGAAAACGAGCAGTACTTC.

This clonotype was observed at least ten times. The chain recombines TRBV6-4 with TRBJ1-5; D call uncertain. Germline V CDR1 and CDR2: MRHNA, SNTAGT. This CDR3 contains 13 residues. Trimming shortened V by 4 bases and J by 3 bases, and 7 bases separated the two germline ends. For the CDR3, the DNA is TGTGCCAGCAGTGTTGGCCCCAATCAGCCCCAGCATTTT. Protein product: CASSVGPNQPQHF.

This clonotype was counted many times. The chain combines TRBV7-2 with TRBJ2-7, with D perhaps TRBD2 (6 bases). CDR1 and CDR2 (germline): SGHTA, FQGNSA. The V gene lost 7 bases and the J gene lost 6 bases, with 16 bases spanning the gap. The CDR3 covers 13 residues. CDR3 amino acids: CASTKNVGGEQYF. The CDR3 DNA is TGTGCCAGCACCAAAAACGTGGGGGGCGAGCAGTACTTC.

This clonotype came up many times. This rearrangement joins TRBV11-3 to TRBJ2-7; D is uncertain. CDR1 and CDR2 from the germline V gene are SGHNT and YENEEA. CDR3 length: 12 amino acids. V lost 1 base and J 5 bases, leaving 6 bases between the germline ends. As DNA, the CDR3 is TGTGCCAGCAGCTTAGGCCGAGACGAGCAGTACTTC. It yields the protein CASSLGRDEQYF.

In this sample, this clonotype turned up a few times. The chain employs TRBV6-6 and TRBJ2-7; D may correspond to TRBD1 or TRBD2 (5 bases each). Trimming took 0 bases from V and 9 from J, leaving 18 bases between them. The CDR3 totals 15 residues. The V gene's germline CDR1 is MNHNY and CDR2 SVGAGI (reference sequence). The CDR3 here is CASSYSASRDPGQYF. For the CDR3, the DNA is TGTGCCAGCAGTTACTCGGCTAGCCGGGACCCGGGGCAGTACTTC.

The gene calls are TRBV2 and TRBJ2-1; D is possibly TRBD1 or TRBD2 (5 bases each). Germline V lookup: CDR1 SNHLY, CDR2 FYNNEI. This CDR3 comprises 14 residues. V lost 7 bases and J 4 bases, leaving 14 bases between the germline ends. CDR3 sequence: CASNNYGTYNEQFF. The CDR3, as DNA: TGTGCCAGCAACAACTACGGGACGTACAATGAGCAGTTCTTC.

This clonotype was seen at least ten times. The rearrangement uses TRBV24-1 and TRBJ2-1; a weak D match, TRBD1 (6 bases). This CDR3 has 16 amino acids. The V gene's germline CDR1 is KGHDR and CDR2 SFDVKD. The germline V and J ends were trimmed by 0 bases and 0 bases, with 8 bases remaining between them. Here the CDR3 DNA reads TGTGCCACCAGTGATTTGGTGGGGGCCTCCTACAATGAGCAGTTCTTC. Translated, it gives CATSDLVGASYNEQFF.